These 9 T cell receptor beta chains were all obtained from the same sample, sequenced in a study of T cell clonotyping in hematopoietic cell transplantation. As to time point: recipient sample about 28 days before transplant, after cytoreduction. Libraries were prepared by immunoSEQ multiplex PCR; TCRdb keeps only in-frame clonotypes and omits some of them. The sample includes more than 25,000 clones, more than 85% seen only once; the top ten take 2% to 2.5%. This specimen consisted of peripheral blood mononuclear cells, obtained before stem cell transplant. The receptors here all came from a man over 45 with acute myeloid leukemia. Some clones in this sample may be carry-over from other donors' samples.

CDR3 sequence: CASSLRLAGGIQETQYF. DNA of the CDR3: TGCGCCAGCAGCTTGCGGCTAGCGGGAGGGATCCAAGAGACCCAGTACTTC. The chain couples TRBV5-1 to TRBJ2-5; 12 nucleotides match TRBD2. This CDR3 is built from 17 residues. The junction had 5 bases not matched to a gene; V was cut back by 1 base and J by 1 base. The germline gives CDR1 SGHRS, CDR2 YFSETQ.

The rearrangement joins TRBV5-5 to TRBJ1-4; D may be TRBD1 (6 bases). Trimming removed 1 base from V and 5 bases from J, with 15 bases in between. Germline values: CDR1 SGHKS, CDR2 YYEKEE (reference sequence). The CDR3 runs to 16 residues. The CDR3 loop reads CASSLSLGQGNEKLFF. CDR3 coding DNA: TGTGCCAGCAGCTTGTCTCTTGGGCAGGGGAATGAAAAACTGTTTTTT.

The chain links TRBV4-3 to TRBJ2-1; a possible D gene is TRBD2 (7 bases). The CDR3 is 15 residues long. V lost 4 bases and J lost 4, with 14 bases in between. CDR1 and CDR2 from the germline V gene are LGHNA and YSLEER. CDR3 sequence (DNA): TGCGCCAGCAGCCGAGGAGGGGGGGGGTACAATGAGCAGTTCTTC. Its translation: CASSRGGGGYNEQFF.

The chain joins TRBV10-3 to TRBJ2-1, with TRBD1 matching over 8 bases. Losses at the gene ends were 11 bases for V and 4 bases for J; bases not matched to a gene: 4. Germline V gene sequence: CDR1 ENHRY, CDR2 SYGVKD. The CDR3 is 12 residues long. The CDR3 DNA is TGTGCCGCCAGGGGGCAATACAATGAGCAGTTCTTC. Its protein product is CAARGQYNEQFF.

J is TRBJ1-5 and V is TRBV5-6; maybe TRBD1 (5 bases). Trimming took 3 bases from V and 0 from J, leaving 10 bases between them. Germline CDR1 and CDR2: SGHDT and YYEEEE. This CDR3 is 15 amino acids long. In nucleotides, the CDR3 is TGTGCCAGCAGCTCGGGACCGTATAGCAATCAGCCCCAGCATTTT. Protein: CASSSGPYSNQPQHF.

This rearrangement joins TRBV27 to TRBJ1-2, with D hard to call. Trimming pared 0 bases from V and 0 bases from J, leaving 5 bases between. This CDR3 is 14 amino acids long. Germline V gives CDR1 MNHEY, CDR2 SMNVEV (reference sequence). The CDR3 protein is CASSLSPPNYGYTF. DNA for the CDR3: TGTGCCAGCAGTTTATCCCCCCCTAACTATGGCTACACCTTC.

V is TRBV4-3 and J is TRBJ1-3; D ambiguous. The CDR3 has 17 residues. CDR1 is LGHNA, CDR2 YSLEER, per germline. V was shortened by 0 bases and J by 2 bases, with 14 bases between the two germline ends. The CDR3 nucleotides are TGCGCCAGCAGCCAAGATTGGAGGCCGGGGACTGGAAACACCATATATTTT. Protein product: CASSQDWRPGTGNTIYF.

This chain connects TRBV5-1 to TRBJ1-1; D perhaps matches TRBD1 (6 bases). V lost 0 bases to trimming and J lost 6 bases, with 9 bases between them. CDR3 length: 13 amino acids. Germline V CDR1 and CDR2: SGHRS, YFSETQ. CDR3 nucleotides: TGCGCCAGCAGCTTGGAAAGGGGGGCTGAAGCTTTCTTT. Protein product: CASSLERGAEAFF.

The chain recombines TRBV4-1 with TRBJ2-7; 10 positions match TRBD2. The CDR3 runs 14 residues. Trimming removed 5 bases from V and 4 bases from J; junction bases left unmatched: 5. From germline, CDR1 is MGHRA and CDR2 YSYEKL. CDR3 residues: CASSSGLAFYEQYF. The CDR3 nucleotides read TGCGCCAGCAGCTCGGGACTAGCGTTTTACGAGCAGTACTTC.